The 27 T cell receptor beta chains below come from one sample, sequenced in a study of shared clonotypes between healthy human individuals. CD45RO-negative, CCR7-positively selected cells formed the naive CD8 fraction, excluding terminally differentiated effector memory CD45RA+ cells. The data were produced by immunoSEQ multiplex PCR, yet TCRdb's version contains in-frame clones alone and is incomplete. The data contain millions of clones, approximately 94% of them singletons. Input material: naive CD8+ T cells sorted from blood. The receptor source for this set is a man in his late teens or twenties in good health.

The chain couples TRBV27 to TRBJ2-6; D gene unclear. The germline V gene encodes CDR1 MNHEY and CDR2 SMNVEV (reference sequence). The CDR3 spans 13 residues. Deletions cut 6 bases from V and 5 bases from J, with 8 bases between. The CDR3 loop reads CASSLNRANVLTF. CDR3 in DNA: TGTGCCAGCAGCCTGAACCGGGCCAACGTCCTGACTTTC.

DNA for the CDR3: TGTGCCAGCAGCGTAGAAACAGGGCGGGATACGCAGTATTTT. Its translation is CASSVETGRDTQYF. V is TRBV9 and J is TRBJ2-3; a weak D match, TRBD1 (6 bases). The CDR3 runs to 14 residues. The V gene's germline CDR1 is SGDLS and CDR2 YYNGEE. V lost 0 bases to trimming and J lost 6 bases, with 11 bases between them.

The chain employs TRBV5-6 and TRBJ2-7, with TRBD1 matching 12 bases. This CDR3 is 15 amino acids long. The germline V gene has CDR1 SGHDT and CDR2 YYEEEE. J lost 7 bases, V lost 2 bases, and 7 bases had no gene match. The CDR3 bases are TGTGCCAGCAGCTTCAGGGACAGGGGGCTTATTGAGCAGTACTTC. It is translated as CASSFRDRGLIEQYF. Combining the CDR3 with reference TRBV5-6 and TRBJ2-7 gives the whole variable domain DAGVTQSPTHLIKTRGQQVTLRCSPKSGHDTVSWYQQALGQGPQFIFQYYEEEERQRGNFPDRFSGHQFPNYSSELNVNALLLGDSALYLCASSFRDRGLIEQYFGPGTRLTVT.

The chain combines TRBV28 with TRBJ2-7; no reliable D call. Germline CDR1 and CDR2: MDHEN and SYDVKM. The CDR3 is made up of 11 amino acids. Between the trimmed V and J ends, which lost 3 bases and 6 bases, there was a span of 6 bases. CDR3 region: CASSFSPEQYF. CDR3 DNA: TGTGCCAGCAGTTTTAGCCCCGAGCAGTACTTC.

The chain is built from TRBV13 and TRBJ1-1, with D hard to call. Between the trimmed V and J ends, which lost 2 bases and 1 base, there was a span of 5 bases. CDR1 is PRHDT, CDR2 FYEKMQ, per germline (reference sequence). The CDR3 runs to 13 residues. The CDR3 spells CASSLPENTEAFF. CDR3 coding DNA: TGTGCCAGCAGCTTACCGGAGAACACTGAAGCTTTCTTT. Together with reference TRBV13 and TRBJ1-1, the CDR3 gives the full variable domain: AAGVIQSPRHLIKEKRETATLKCYPIPRHDTVYWYQQGPGQDPQFLISFYEKMQSDKGSIPDRFSAQQFSDYHSELNMSSLELGDSALYFCASSLPENTEAFFGQGTRLTVV.

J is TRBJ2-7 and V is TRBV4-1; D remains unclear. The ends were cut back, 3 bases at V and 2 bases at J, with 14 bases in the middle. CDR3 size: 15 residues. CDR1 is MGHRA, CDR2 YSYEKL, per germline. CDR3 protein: CASSQGSAVAYEQYF. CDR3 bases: TGCGCCAGCAGCCAGGGTTCGGCGGTAGCCTACGAGCAGTACTTC.

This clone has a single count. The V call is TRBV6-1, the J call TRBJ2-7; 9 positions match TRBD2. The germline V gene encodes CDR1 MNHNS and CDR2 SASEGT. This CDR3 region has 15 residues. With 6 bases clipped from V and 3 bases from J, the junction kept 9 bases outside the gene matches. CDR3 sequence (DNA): TGTGCCAGCAGCGACTGGTCTAGCGGGGACTACGAGCAGTACTTC. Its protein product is CASSDWSSGDYEQYF.

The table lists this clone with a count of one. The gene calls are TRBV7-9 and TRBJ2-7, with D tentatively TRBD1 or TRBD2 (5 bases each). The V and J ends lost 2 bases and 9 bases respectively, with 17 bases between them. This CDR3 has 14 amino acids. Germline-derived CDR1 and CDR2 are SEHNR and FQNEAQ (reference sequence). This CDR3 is CASSLRELRGAQYF. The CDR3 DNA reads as TGTGCCAGCAGCTTAAGGGAGCTTAGGGGCGCGCAGTACTTC.

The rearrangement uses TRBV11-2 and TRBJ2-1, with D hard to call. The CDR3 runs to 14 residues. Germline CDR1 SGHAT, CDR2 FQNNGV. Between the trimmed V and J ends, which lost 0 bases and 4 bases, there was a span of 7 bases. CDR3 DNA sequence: TGTGCCAGCAGCTTAGAATCTGAGTACAATGAGCAGTTCTTC. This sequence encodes CASSLESEYNEQFF. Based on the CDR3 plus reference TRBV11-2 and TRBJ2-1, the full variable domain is EAGVAQSPRYKIIEKRQSVAFWCNPISGHATLYWYQQILGQGPKLLIQFQNNGVVDDSQLPKDRFSAERLKGVDSTLKIQPAKLEDSAVYLCASSLESEYNEQFFGPGTRLTVL.

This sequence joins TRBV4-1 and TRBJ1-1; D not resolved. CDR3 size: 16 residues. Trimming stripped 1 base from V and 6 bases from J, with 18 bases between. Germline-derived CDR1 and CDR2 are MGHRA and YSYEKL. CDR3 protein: CASSQVGRVQRAEAFF. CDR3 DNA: TGCGCCAGCAGCCAAGTTGGTCGCGTTCAGCGGGCTGAAGCTTTCTTT.

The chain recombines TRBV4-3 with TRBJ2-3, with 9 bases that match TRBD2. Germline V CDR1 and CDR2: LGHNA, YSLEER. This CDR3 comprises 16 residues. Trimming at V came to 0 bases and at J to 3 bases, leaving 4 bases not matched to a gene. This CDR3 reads CASSQEPSGNTDTQYF. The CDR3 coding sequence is TGCGCCAGCAGCCAAGAACCTAGCGGGAATACAGATACGCAGTATTTT.

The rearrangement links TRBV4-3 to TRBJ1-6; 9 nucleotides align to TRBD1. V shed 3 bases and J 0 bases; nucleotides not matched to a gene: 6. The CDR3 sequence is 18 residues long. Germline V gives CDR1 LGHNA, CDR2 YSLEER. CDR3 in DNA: TGCGCCAGCAGCCAGGACGGGACAGGGAGCTCCTATAATTCACCCCTCCACTTT. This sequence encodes CASSQDGTGSSYNSPLHF.

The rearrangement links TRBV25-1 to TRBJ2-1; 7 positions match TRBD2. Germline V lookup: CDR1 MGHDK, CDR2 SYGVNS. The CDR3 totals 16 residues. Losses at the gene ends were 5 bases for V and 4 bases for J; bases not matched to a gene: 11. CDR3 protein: CASSSHASGAYNEQFF. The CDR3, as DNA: TGTGCCAGCAGTTCACACGCTAGCGGAGCTTACAATGAGCAGTTCTTC.

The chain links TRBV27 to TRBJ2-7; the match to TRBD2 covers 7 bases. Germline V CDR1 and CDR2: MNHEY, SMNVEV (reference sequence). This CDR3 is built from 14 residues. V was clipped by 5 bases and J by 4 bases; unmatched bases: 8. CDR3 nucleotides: TGTGCCAGCAGTCCATGGGCGGGAGAGTACGAGCAGTACTTC. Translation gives CASSPWAGEYEQYF.

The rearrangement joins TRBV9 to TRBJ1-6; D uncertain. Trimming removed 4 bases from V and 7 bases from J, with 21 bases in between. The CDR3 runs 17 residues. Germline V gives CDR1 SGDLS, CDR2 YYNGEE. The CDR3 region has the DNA TGTGCCAGCAGCCTTTTCTTGGCCGCGGACGTGAATTCACCCCTCCACTTT. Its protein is CASSLFLAADVNSPLHF.

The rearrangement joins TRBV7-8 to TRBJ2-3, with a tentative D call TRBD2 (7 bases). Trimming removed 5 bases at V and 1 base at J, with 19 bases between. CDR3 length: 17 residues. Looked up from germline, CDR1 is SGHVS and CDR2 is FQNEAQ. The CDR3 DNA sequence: TGTGCCAGCAGCACCGTCGCCCTAGGGGGGGGCACAGATACGCAGTATTTT. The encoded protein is CASSTVALGGGTDTQYF.

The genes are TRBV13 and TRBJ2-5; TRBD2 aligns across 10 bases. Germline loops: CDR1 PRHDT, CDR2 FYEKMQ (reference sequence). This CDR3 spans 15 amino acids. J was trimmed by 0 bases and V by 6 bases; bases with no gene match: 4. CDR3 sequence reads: CASSPTSGDQETQYF. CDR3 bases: TGTGCCAGCAGTCCTACTAGCGGGGACCAAGAGACCCAGTACTTC.

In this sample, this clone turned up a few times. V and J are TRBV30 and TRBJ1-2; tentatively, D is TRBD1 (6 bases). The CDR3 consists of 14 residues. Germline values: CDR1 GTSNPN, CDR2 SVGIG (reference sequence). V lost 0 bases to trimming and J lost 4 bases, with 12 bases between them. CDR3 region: CAWSVQGWSYGYTF. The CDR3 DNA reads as TGTGCCTGGAGTGTACAGGGTTGGAGCTATGGCTACACCTTC.

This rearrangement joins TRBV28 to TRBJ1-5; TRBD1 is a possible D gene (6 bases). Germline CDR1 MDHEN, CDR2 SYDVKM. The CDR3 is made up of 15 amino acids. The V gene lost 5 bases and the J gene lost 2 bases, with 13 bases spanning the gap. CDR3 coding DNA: TGTGCCAGCAGTCTACAGGGTTTGGGCAATCAGCCCCAGCATTTT. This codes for CASSLQGLGNQPQHF.

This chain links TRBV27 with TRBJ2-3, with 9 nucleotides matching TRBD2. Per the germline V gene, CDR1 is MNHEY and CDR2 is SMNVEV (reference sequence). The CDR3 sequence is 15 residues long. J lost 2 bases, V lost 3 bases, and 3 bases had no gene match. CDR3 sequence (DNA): TGTGCCAGCAGTTTGGGACTAGCCGACACAGATACGCAGTATTTT. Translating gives CASSLGLADTDTQYF.

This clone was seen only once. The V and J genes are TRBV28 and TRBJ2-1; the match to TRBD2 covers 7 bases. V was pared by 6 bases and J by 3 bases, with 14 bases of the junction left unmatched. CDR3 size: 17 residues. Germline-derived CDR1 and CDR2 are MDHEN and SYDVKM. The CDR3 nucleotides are TGTGCCAGCAGCCCCCTGGGGGGGGTTAGGAACTACAATGAGCAGTTCTTC. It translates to CASSPLGGVRNYNEQFF.

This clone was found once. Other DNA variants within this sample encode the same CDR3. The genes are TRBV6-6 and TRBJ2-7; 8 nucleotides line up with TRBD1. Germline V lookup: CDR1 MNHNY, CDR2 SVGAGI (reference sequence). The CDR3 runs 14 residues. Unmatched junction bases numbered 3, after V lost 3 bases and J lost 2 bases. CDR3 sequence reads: CASSYGGQAYEQYF. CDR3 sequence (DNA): TGTGCCAGCAGTTATGGGGGACAGGCCTACGAGCAGTACTTC.

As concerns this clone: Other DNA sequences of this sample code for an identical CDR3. This chain's CDR3 is CASSETGPSYEQYF. CDR3 DNA sequence: TGTGCCAGCAGCGAGACAGGGCCTTCCTACGAGCAGTACTTC. The rearrangement joins TRBV7-9 to TRBJ2-7; 7 nucleotides match TRBD1. The CDR3 loop spans 14 amino acids. Germline trimming cut 5 bases from V and 1 base from J; bases unmatched to any gene: 5. CDR1 and CDR2 from the germline V gene are SEHNR and FQNEAQ (reference sequence).

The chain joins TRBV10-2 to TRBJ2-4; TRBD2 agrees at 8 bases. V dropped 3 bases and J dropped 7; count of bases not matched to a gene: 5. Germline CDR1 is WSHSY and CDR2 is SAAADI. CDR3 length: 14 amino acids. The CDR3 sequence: CASSDSGLANIQYF. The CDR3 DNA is TGCGCCAGCAGTGACTCTGGACTAGCTAACATTCAGTACTTC.

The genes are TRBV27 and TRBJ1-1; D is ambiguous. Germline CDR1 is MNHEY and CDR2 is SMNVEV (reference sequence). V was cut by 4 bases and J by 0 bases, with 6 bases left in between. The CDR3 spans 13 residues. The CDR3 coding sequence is TGTGCCAGCAGTTCCGATATGAACACTGAAGCTTTCTTT. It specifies CASSSDMNTEAFF.

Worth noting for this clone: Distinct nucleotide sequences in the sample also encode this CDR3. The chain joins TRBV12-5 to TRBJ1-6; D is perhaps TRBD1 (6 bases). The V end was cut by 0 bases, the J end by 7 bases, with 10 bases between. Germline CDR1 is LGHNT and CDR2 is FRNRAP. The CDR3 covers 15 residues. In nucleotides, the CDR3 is TGTGCTAGTGGTTTGGTACGTCAGGGGAATTCACCCCTCCACTTT. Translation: CASGLVRQGNSPLHF.

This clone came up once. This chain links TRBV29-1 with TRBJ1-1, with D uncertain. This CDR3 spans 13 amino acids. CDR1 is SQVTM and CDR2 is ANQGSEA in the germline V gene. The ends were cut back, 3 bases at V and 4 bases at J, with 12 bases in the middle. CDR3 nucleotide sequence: TGCAGCGTTGATTCATACTCTCGCACTGAAGCTTTCTTT. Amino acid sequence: CSVDSYSRTEAFF.